This T cell receptor (beta chain) is drawn from a study of early T cells in non-severe SARS-CoV-2 infection. Study details: The sequenced material was bulk RNA from unsorted whole blood, and its chains were unpaired.

V was pared by 0 bases and J by 7 bases, with 15 bases between. Per germline, CDR1 LGHDT and CDR2 YNNKEL (reference sequence). CDR3 length equals 15 residues. Using its own MiXCR run on the 5' RACE reads, TCRdb lists one record per CDR3 protein. The data show 25,000 to 35,000 distinct CDR3 sequences, 3.9% seen once. The table lists this clonotype with many counts. This TCR was sampled from an adult who was a healthcare worker with PCR-confirmed SARS-CoV-2 infection or an uninfected control (not recorded which). The V call is TRBV3-1, the J call TRBJ1-1; tentatively, D is TRBD1 (6 bases). Sequencing was carried out using whole blood. The CDR3 nucleotides are TGTGCCAGCAGCCAAGATTCCTGGGGGGCAGGTGAAGCTTTCTTT. This translates into CASSQDSWGAGEAFF.